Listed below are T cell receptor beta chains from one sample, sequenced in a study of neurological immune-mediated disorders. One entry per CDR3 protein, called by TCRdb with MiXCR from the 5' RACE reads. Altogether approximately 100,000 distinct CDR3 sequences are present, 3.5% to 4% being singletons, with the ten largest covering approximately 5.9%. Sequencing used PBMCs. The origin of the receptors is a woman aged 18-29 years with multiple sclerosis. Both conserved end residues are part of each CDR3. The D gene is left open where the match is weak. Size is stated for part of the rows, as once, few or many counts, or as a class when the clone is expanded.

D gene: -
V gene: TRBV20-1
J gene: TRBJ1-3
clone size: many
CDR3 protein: CSARSLNGNTIYF
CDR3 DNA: TGCAGTGCTAGGAGCCTGAATGGAAACACCATATATTTT

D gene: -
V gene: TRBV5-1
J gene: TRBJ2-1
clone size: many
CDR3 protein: CATRPTSSYNEQFF
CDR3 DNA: TGCGCCACCAGACCTACTAGCTCCTACAATGAGCAGTTCTTC

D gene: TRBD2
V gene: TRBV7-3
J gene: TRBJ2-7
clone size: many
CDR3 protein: CASSPSAGSPLDEQYF
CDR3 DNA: TGTGCCAGCAGCCCGTCAGCGGGGAGTCCCCTGGACGAGCAGTACTTC

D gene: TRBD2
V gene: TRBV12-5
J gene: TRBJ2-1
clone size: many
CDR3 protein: CASGFSPGGSYNEQFF
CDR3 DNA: TGTGCTAGTGGTTTCAGCCCCGGGGGGAGTTACAATGAGCAGTTCTTC

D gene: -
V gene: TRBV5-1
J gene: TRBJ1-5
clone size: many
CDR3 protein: CASRRDILSNQPQHF
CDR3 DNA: TGCGCCAGCAGACGGGACATTCTTAGCAATCAGCCCCAGCATTTT

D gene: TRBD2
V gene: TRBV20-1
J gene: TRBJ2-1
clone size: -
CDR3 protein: CSATLADYNEQFF
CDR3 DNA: TGCAGTGCTACACTAGCGGACTACAATGAGCAGTTCTTC

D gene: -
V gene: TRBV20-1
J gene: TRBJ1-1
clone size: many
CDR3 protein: CSAQRPATREAFF
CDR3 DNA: TGCAGTGCGCAGAGACCGGCTACTCGTGAAGCTTTCTTT

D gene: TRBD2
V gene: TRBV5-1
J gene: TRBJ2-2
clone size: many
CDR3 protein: CASKRDGANTGELFF
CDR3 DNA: TGCGCCAGCAAGCGGGACGGCGCGAACACCGGGGAGCTGTTTTTT

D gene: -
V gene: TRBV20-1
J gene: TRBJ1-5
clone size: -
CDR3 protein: CSALTDPTGRNQPQHF
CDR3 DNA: TGCAGTGCTCTCACAGACCCGACAGGCCGCAATCAGCCCCAGCATTTT

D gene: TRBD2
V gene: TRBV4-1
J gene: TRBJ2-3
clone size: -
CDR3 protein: CASSQVEGLAGPTDTQYF
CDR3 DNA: TGCGCCAGCAGCCAAGTTGAGGGACTAGCGGGGCCCACAGATACGCAGTATTTT

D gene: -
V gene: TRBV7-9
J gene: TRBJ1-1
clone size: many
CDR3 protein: CASSLAGPKERSAEAFF
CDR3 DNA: TGTGCCAGCAGCTTAGCGGGGCCGAAGGAAAGGAGCGCTGAAGCTTTCTTT

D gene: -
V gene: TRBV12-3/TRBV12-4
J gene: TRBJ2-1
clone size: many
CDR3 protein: CASSLVFNEQFF
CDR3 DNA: TGTGCCAGCAGCCTCGTATTCAATGAGCAGTTCTTC

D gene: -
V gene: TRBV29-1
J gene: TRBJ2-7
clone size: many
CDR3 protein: CSARTVPYEQYF
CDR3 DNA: TGCAGCGCCCGGACCGTCCCCTACGAGCAGTACTTC

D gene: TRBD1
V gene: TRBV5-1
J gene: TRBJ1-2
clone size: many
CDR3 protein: CASSRTGGASGYGYTF
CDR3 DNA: TGCGCCAGCAGCAGGACAGGGGGGGCTTCGGGCTATGGCTACACCTTC

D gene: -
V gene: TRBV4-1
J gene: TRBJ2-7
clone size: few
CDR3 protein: CASSQVGAYEQYF
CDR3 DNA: TGCGCCAGCAGCCAAGTGGGGGCCTACGAGCAGTACTTC

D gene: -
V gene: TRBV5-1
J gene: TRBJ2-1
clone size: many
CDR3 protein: CASSPSSYNEQFF
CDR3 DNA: TGCGCCAGCAGCCCCAGCTCCTACAATGAGCAGTTCTTC

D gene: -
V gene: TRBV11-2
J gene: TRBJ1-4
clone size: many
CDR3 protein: CASSNLDRENEKLFF
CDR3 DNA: TGTGCCAGCAGCAATCTGGACAGAGAGAATGAAAAACTGTTTTTT

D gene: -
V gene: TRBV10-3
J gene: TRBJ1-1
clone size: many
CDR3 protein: CAISKTDMNTEAFF
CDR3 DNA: TGTGCCATCAGTAAGACAGACATGAACACTGAAGCTTTCTTT

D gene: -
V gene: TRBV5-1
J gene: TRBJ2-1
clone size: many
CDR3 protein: CASSFSGVYNEQFF
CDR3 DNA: TGCGCCAGCAGCTTCTCGGGGGTCTACAATGAGCAGTTCTTC

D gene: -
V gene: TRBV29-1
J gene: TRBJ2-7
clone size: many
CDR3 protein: CSVEEGQGRYEQYF
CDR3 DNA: TGCAGCGTTGAAGAAGGGCAGGGGAGATACGAGCAGTACTTC

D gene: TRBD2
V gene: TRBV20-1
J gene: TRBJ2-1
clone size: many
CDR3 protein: CSARDSLAGLYEQFF
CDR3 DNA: TGCAGTGCTAGAGATTCCCTAGCGGGATTATATGAGCAGTTCTTC

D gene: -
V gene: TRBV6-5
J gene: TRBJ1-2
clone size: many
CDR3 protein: CASSSEIYGYTF
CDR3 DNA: TGTGCCAGCAGTTCAGAGATCTATGGCTACACCTTC

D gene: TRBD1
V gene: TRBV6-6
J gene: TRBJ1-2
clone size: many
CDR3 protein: CASSSLGQGAGYTF
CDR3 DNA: TGTGCCAGCAGTTCCCTTGGGCAGGGGGCCGGCTACACCTTC

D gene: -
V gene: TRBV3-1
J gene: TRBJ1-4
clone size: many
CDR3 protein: CASSQGLFPNEKLFF
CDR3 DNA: TGTGCCAGCAGCCAAGGACTGTTCCCTAATGAAAAACTGTTTTTT

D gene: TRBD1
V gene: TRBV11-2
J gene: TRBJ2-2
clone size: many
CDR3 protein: CASSEGQGAGELFF
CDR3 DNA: TGTGCCAGCAGCGAAGGACAGGGCGCCGGGGAGCTGTTTTTT

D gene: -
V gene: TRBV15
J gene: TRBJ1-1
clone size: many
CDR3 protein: CATSRDVWAEGEAFF
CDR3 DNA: TGTGCCACCAGCAGAGATGTTTGGGCAGAAGGAGAAGCTTTCTTT

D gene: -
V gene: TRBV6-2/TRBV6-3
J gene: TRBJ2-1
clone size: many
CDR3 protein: CASSYSFGEQFF
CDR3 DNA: TGTGCCAGCAGTTACTCCTTCGGAGAGCAGTTCTTC

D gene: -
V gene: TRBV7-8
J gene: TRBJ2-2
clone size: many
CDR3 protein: CASSHLPSSLNTGELFF
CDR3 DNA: TGTGCCAGCAGCCACCTCCCTAGTTCGCTCAACACCGGGGAGCTGTTTTTT

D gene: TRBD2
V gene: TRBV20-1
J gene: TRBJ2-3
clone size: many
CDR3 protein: CSANPGTSVGDTQYF
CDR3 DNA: TGCAGTGCTAATCCCGGGACTAGCGTGGGAGATACGCAGTATTTT

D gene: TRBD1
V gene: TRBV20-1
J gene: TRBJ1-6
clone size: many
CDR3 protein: CSARPGGDSPLHF
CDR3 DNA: TGCAGTGCTCGACCAGGGGGCGACTCACCCCTCCACTTT

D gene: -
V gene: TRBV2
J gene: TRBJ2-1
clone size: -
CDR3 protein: CAGTYSSYNEQFF
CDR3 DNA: TGTGCCGGGACGTACAGCTCCTACAATGAGCAGTTCTTC

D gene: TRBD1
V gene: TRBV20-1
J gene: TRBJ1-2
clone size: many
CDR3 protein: CSARTGQALGYTF
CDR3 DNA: TGCAGTGCTAGAACGGGACAGGCTCTTGGCTACACCTTC

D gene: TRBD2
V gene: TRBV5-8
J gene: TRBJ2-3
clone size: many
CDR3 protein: CASSFPLVAGADTQYF
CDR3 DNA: TGTGCCAGCAGCTTCCCCCTAGTAGCGGGAGCAGATACGCAGTATTTT

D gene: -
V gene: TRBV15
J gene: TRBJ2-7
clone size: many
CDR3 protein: CATSRGGSYEQYF
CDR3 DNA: TGTGCCACCAGCAGAGGTGGGTCCTACGAGCAGTACTTC

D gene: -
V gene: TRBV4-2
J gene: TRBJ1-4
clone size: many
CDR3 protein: CASSQGLGREKLFF
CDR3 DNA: TGTGCCAGCAGCCAAGGGCTGGGAAGGGAAAAACTGTTTTTT

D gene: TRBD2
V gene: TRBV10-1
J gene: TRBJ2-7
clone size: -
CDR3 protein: CASSDSGLAETYEQYF
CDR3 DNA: TGCGCCAGCAGTGACTCGGGACTAGCGGAGACCTACGAGCAGTACTTC

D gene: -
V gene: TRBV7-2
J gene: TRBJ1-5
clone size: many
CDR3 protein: CASSISGYSNQPQHF
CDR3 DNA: TGTGCCAGCAGCATATCGGGGTATAGCAATCAGCCCCAGCATTTT

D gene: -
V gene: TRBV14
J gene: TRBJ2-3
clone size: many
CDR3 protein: CASSQGVYTDTQYF
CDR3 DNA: TGTGCCAGCAGCCAAGGGGTCTACACAGATACGCAGTATTTT

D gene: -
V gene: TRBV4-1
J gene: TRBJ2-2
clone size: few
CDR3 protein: CASSHPTRSGWELFF
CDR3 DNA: TGCGCCAGCAGCCACCCTACTAGATCCGGCTGGGAGCTGTTTTTT

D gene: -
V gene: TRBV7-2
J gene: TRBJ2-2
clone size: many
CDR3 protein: CASSLAWGGKLHTGELFF
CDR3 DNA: TGTGCCAGCAGCTTAGCGTGGGGCGGGAAATTGCACACCGGGGAGCTGTTTTTT

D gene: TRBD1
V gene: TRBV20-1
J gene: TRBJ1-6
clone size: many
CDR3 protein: CSTMDRFSYNSPLHF
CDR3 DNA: TGCAGTACTATGGACAGGTTCTCCTATAATTCACCCCTCCACTTT

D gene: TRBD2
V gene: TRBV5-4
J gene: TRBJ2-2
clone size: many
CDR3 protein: CASKGTSGRDTGELFF
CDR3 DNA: TGTGCCAGCAAGGGGACTAGCGGGAGAGACACCGGGGAGCTGTTTTTT

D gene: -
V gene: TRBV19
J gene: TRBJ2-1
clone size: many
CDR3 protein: CASRPLLRGDEQFF
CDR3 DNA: TGTGCCAGTAGACCCCTTCTCAGGGGCGATGAGCAGTTCTTC

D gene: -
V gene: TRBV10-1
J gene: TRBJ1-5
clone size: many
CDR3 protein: CARGPRAEQPQHF
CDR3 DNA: TGCGCCAGAGGTCCAAGGGCGGAACAGCCCCAGCATTTT

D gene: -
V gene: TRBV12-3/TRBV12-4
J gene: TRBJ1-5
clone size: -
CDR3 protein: CASSERQVNQPQHF
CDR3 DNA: TGTGCCAGCAGTGAACGACAGGTCAATCAGCCCCAGCATTTT